This TCR beta chain was recorded in a study of control samples from healthy donors and cancer patients. V lost 5 bases to trimming and J lost 2 bases; unmatched junction nucleotides: 5. The CDR3 has 15 amino acids. Germline loops: CDR1 MNHEY, CDR2 SMNVEV (reference sequence). The repertoire was sequenced with immunoSEQ multiplex PCR; TCRdb's copy has only in-frame clones and lacks some. The sample has about 130,000 clones, around nine tenths seen once. This sequence originates from a man aged 45 to 65 in good health. The V gene is TRBV27, the J gene TRBJ1-5; TRBD1 matches 8 bases. Sequenced material: blood. The CDR3 DNA follows: TGTGCCAGCAGTATGGGACAGGACGGCAATCAGCCCCAGCATTTT. Translated: CASSMGQDGNQPQHF.